This paragraph reports one T cell receptor (beta chain). The sample contains more than one DNA sequence encoding this CDR3. This entry is derived from a study of blood T cell repertoires in COVID-19. Sequenced by immunoSEQ multiplex PCR; TCRdb stores in-frame clones only, minus some. The sample has 150,000 to 250,000 clones, roughly 94% seen once. Germline CDR1 and CDR2: SEHNR and FQNEAQ (reference sequence). CDR3 length: 14 amino acids. Trimming shortened V by 1 base and J by 0 bases, and 6 bases separated the two germline ends. The chain couples TRBV7-9 to TRBJ1-1; no clear D. The sample comprised peripheral blood. The receptor was derived from a man aged 25 to 40 with COVID-19, enrolled during active disease. CDR3 DNA: TGTGCCAGCAGCTTAGGGCAGATGAACACTGAAGCTTTCTTT. This codes for CASSLGQMNTEAFF. Supplemented by reference TRBV7-9 and TRBJ1-1, the full variable domain reads DTGVSQNPRHKITKRGQNVTFRCDPISEHNRLYWYRQTLGQGPEFLTYFQNEAQLEKSRLLSDRFSAERPKGSFSTLEIQRTEQGDSAMYLCASSLGQMNTEAFFGQGTRLTVV.